This TCR beta chain is from a study of identical twins. Study findings and constraints: Models predicted less out-of-frame TCR alpha sharing in monozygotic twins than was found. In cord blood, abundant beta clonotypes had fewer insertions; memory showed no trend.

From the 5' RACE reads, TCRdb called clonotypes with MiXCR, one entry per CDR3 protein. The data contain approximately 600,000 distinct CDR3 sequences, around 9.6% of them singletons. This CDR3 comprises 12 residues. CDR1 SQVTM and CDR2 ANQGSEA come from the germline V gene. V was clipped by 5 bases and J by 6 bases, with 11 bases between them. Only healthy Caucasians were enrolled as donors. Details on this clonotype: Its target is unknown.

These same data were also listed under a study on yellow fever vaccine responses in identical twins.

The source of this sequence is a woman between 18 and 29 years old in good health. The V gene is TRBV29-1, the J gene TRBJ2-4, with D unclear. The sequenced sample was PBMCs. The CDR3 DNA sequence: TGCAGCGTTATAGGGTGGGGAAACATTCAGTACTTC. Its translation is CSVIGWGNIQYF.